The rows below give T cell receptor beta chains drawn from one sample of a study of control samples from healthy donors and cancer patients. Libraries were prepared by immunoSEQ multiplex PCR; TCRdb keeps only in-frame clonotypes and omits some of them. The profile shows about 94,000 clones, over 75% of them singletons. Sequencing used blood. The receptors originated from a woman between 18 and 29 years old in good health. Each CDR3 is given with its conserved first and last residue. Fields, in order: J gene, clone size, V gene, D gene, CDR3 protein, CDR3 DNA. The D gene is left open where the match is weak. Expanded clones are given a class, and other clones once, few, many or no size at all.

>TRBJ1-1|once|TRBV7-9|TRBD1
CASSVGTGGAGSSAFF
TGTGCCAGCAGCGTGGGAACAGGGGGCGCGGGGTCGTCAGCTTTCTTT
>TRBJ2-4|NA|TRBV20-1|NA
CSARDVDIQYF
TGCAGTGCTAGAGATGTGGACATTCAGTACTTC
>TRBJ2-3|once|TRBV11-3|NA
CASSLRAGGHTDTQYF
TGTGCCAGCAGCTTAAGGGCCGGGGGCCACACAGATACGCAGTATTTT
>TRBJ1-1|once|TRBV2|NA
CASSETEGATEAFF
TGTGCCAGCAGTGAAACAGAGGGAGCGACTGAAGCTTTCTTT
>TRBJ1-2|NA|TRBV16|NA
CASSLSQGEWGYTF
TGTGCCAGCAGCCTGTCACAGGGCGAGTGGGGCTACACCTTC
>TRBJ2-1|NA|TRBV3-1/TRBV3-2|NA
CASSQGLGYNNEQFF
TGTGCCAGCAGCCAAGGTCTAGGTTATAACAATGAGCAGTTCTTC
>TRBJ1-2|NA|TRBV12-3/TRBV12-4|NA
CASSPRTENGYTF
TGTGCCAGCAGCCCGAGGACAGAGAATGGCTACACCTTC
>TRBJ1-6|NA|TRBV5-1|TRBD1
CASGTGYGSPLHF
TGCGCCAGCGGGACAGGGTACGGTTCACCCCTCCACTTT
>TRBJ1-2|NA|TRBV25-1|NA
CASSDPSTQGRAYGYTF
TGTGCCAGCAGTGACCCTTCCACGCAGGGACGGGCCTATGGCTACACCTTC
>TRBJ1-3|NA|TRBV7-8|NA
CASSPSGAGSGNTIYF
TGTGCCAGCAGCCCGTCAGGGGCTGGGTCTGGAAACACCATATATTTT
>TRBJ1-1|NA|TRBV7-8|NA
CASSPPGTPGAFF
TGTGCCAGCAGCCCCCCCGGGACACCGGGAGCTTTCTTT
>TRBJ2-2|NA|TRBV10-3|NA
CAIRGREPNTGELFF
TGTGCCATCAGGGGTCGGGAACCAAACACCGGGGAGCTGTTTTTT
>TRBJ1-1|once|TRBV7-9|NA
CASSPQGTNTEAFF
TGTGCCAGCAGCCCTCAAGGGACGAACACTGAAGCTTTCTTT
>TRBJ1-2|NA|TRBV2|NA
CASSELPGNNYGYTF
TGTGCCAGCAGTGAACTCCCAGGGAATAACTATGGCTACACCTTC
>TRBJ2-1|NA|TRBV11-2|TRBD1
CASSLRGLDNEQFF
TGTGCCAGCAGCTTGAGGGGGCTGGACAATGAGCAGTTCTTC
>TRBJ2-7|NA|TRBV27|TRBD2
CASGRESYEQYF
TGTGCCAGCGGGAGGGAATCCTACGAGCAGTACTTC
>TRBJ1-2|NA|TRBV18|NA
CASSPGTEDGYTF
TGTGCCAGCTCGCCGGGGACGGAGGATGGCTACACCTTC
>TRBJ2-1|once|TRBV11-3|NA
CASSLDRGATAEQFF
TGTGCCAGCAGCTTAGATCGGGGAGCCACAGCGGAGCAGTTCTTC